The clone carrying this T cell receptor (beta chain) was picked up one time. Assay: immunoSEQ multiplex PCR; the TCRdb copy retains only in-frame clones and omits some. The sample has about 150,000 clones, 80% to 90% seen once. The data originate from a study of T cell responses to AZD1222 COVID-19 vaccine. Study at large: Whether given at about 4 or about 12 weeks, second doses were pooled.

Germline-derived CDR1 and CDR2 are SGHRS and YFSETQ. V shed 3 bases, J shed 4 bases, and the junction held 8 bases outside the gene matches. The CDR3 contains 17 residues. Sequencing was performed on peripheral blood, taken on day 0 of AZD1222 vaccination. The chain employs TRBV5-1 and TRBJ2-5, with 14 positions matching TRBD2. The clonotype comes from an adult in good health. This CDR3 is CASSSGLAGGGGETQYF. For the CDR3, the DNA is TGCGCCAGCAGCTCTGGACTAGCGGGAGGAGGAGGAGAGACCCAGTACTTC.